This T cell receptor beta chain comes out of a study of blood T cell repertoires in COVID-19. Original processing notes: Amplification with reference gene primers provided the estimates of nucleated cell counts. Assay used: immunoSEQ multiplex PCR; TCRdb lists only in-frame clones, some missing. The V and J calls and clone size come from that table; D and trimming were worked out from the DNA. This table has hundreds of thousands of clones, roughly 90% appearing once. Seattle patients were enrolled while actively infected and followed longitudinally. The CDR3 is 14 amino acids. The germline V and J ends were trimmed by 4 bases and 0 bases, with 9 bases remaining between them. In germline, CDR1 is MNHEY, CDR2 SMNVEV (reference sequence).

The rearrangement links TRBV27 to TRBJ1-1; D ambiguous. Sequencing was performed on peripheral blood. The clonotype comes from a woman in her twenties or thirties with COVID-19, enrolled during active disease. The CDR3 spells CASSSRPVNTEAFF. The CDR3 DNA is TGTGCCAGCAGTTCCAGGCCAGTGAACACTGAAGCTTTCTTT.